These 25 T cell receptor beta chains share one sample of origin, sequenced in a study of blood T cell repertoires in COVID-19. The protocol was immunoSEQ multiplex PCR, while the TCRdb copy is restricted to in-frame clones and leaves out a portion. Of some 300,000 clones in the sample, 88% were seen once. The sample consisted of peripheral blood. These receptors all stem from a woman aged 30 to 39 who had recovered from COVID-19.

The rearrangement uses TRBV15 and TRBJ2-3; perhaps TRBD1 as D (5 bases). V lost 1 base, J lost 2 bases, and 10 bases lay in between. In germline, CDR1 is LNHNV, CDR2 YYDKDF (reference sequence). CDR3 length: 15 amino acids. The CDR3 loop is CATSRVRQTTDTQYF. The CDR3 coding sequence is TGTGCCACCAGCAGAGTAAGACAGACCACAGATACGCAGTATTTT.

The chain employs TRBV18 and TRBJ1-1; D is uncertain. Germline CDR1 and CDR2: KGHSH and LQKENI. This CDR3 spans 15 amino acids. Trimming shortened V by 1 base and J by 2 bases, and 11 bases separated the two germline ends. The CDR3 is CASSPLQNSNTEAFF. The CDR3 region has the DNA TGTGCCAGCTCACCACTCCAAAACAGCAACACTGAAGCTTTCTTT.

The chain is built from TRBV4-3 and TRBJ1-2; D may be TRBD1 (5 bases). The CDR3 consists of 13 residues. CDR1 LGHNA and CDR2 YSLEER come from the germline V gene. Trimming left V 6 bases short and J 6 bases short, with 14 bases between. CDR3 sequence: CASSPPGSDGYTF. In DNA, the CDR3 is TGCGCCAGCAGTCCCCCAGGGTCTGATGGCTACACCTTC.

This chain joins TRBV30 and TRBJ2-3; 10 bases match TRBD2. The V and J ends lost 4 bases and 1 base, in that order; junction bases with no gene match: 11. Germline V gene lookup returns CDR1 GTSNPN and CDR2 SVGIG (reference sequence). The CDR3 consists of 17 residues. Here the CDR3 DNA reads TGTGCCTGGACTCTAGCGGGGGCCGTCTCTCGCACAGATACGCAGTATTTT. Translation gives CAWTLAGAVSRTDTQYF.

The J gene is TRBJ2-3, the V gene TRBV18, with 11 bases lining up with TRBD2. This CDR3 has 16 amino acids. Germline V lookup: CDR1 KGHSH, CDR2 LQKENI. V gave up 1 base and J gave up 8 bases; unmatched junction bases: 8. Here the CDR3 DNA reads TGTGCCAGCTCACCACGCACTAGCGGGGGAGCGCGTACGCAGTATTTT. Translated: CASSPRTSGGARTQYF.

With regard to this clone: Different DNA sequences within this sample yield the same CDR3. The chain recombines TRBV19 with TRBJ1-6; 10 nucleotides match TRBD1. The germline V gene encodes CDR1 LNHDA and CDR2 SQIVND (reference sequence). The CDR3 has 15 amino acids. After removal of 6 bases from V and 6 bases from J, the junction contained 5 bases not matched to a gene. The CDR3 sequence is CASSHRDRGNSPLHF. In DNA form, the CDR3 reads TGTGCCAGTAGCCACCGGGACAGGGGTAATTCACCCCTCCACTTT.

This chain uses TRBV6-5 with TRBJ1-2; 10 bases fit TRBD1. The germline V gene has CDR1 MNHEY and CDR2 SVGAGI. The CDR3 consists of 12 residues. With 6 bases clipped from V and 7 bases from J, the junction kept 2 bases outside the gene matches. The CDR3 sequence: CASRGQGTGYTF. In DNA, the CDR3 is TGTGCCAGCAGGGGACAGGGGACTGGCTACACCTTC.

The chain couples TRBV2 to TRBJ2-7, with 10 bases identical to TRBD1. The CDR3 spans 14 residues. Germline-derived CDR1 and CDR2 are SNHLY and FYNNEI. Unmatched junction bases numbered 10, after V lost 6 bases and J lost 8 bases. The CDR3 protein is CASSPGTGVMKQYF. The CDR3 DNA follows: TGTGCCAGCAGCCCCGGGACAGGGGTAATGAAGCAGTACTTC.

The rearrangement joins TRBV4-2 to TRBJ2-5; TRBD2 is a possible D gene (6 bases). The V end was cut by 0 bases, the J end by 2 bases, with 10 bases between. The length of the CDR3 is 15 residues. Per the germline V gene, CDR1 is LGHNA and CDR2 is YNFKEQ. CDR3 DNA: TGTGCCAGCAGCCAAGAACTAGGGACTCAAGAGACCCAGTACTTC. The encoded protein is CASSQELGTQETQYF.

The CDR3: CSVDTVAEAFF. The CDR3 nucleotides read TGCAGCGTTGACACTGTTGCCGAAGCTTTCTTT. The rearrangement joins TRBV29-1 to TRBJ1-1; D is unclear. Germline CDR1 is SQVTM and CDR2 is ANQGSEA. Between the trimmed V and J ends, which lost 3 bases and 8 bases, there was a span of 10 bases. This CDR3 contains 11 residues.

V gene TRBV19 combines with J gene TRBJ2-1; 7 positions agree with TRBD2. The ends lost 4 bases at V and 6 bases at J; junction bases unmatched: 12. Per the germline V gene, CDR1 is LNHDA and CDR2 is SQIVND (reference sequence). CDR3 size: 16 residues. The CDR3 here is CASSTRGEAISNEQFF. CDR3 in DNA: TGTGCCAGTAGTACCCGGGGGGAAGCGATTTCCAATGAGCAGTTCTTC.

This chain uses TRBV3-1 (or the pseudogene TRBV3-2) with TRBJ1-1, with 9 bases matching TRBD1. Trimming removed 4 bases from V and 0 bases from J; junction bases left unmatched: 6. Germline CDR1 is LGHDT and CDR2 is YNNKEL (reference sequence). There are 16 residues in the CDR3. CDR3 DNA: TGTGCCAGCAGCCTGACAGGGGGGATTATGAACACTGAAGCTTTCTTT. Its protein product is CASSLTGGIMNTEAFF.

V and J are TRBV2 and TRBJ1-1, with a tentative D call TRBD1 (5 bases). This CDR3 region has 14 residues. Germline V gene data show CDR1 as SNHLY and CDR2 as FYNNEI. V lost 7 bases and J 1 base, leaving 13 bases between the germline ends. DNA for the CDR3: TGTGCCAGCATGGCGGGGGTTCAGAACACTGAAGCTTTCTTT. Its translation is CASMAGVQNTEAFF.

Only a few counts were recorded for this clone. The chain is built from TRBV7-2 and TRBJ2-3, with 8 bases fitting TRBD1. The CDR3 has 14 amino acids. Losses at the gene ends were 5 bases for V and 1 base for J; bases not matched to a gene: 2. CDR1 and CDR2 (germline): SGHTA, FQGNSA. CDR3 sequence: CASSPGQGTDTQYF. As DNA, the CDR3 is TGTGCCAGCAGCCCGGGACAGGGCACAGATACGCAGTATTTT.

The rearrangement uses TRBV29-1 and TRBJ2-5, with TRBD1 matching 9 bases. The CDR3 extends over 12 amino acids. The germline CDR1 and CDR2 sequences are SQVTM and ANQGSEA. In nucleotides, the CDR3 is TGCAGTCACAGGGGGCGCGGAGAGACCCAGTACTTC. Residues: CSHRGRGETQYF.

The gene calls are TRBV7-9 and TRBJ2-1; TRBD1 matches 9 bases. The CDR3 loop spans 12 amino acids. Germline lookup yields CDR1 SEHNR and CDR2 FQNEAQ (reference sequence). The V gene end was trimmed by 4 bases and the J gene end by 8 bases; junction bases not matched to a gene: 0. The CDR3 reads CASSWTGDEQFF. CDR3 coding DNA: TGTGCCAGCAGCTGGACAGGGGATGAGCAGTTCTTC.

The chain employs TRBV12-3 or TRBV12-4 and TRBJ2-7; maybe TRBD1 (6 bases). The CDR3 length is 13 residues. Trimming shortened V by 1 base and J by 5 bases, and 9 bases separated the two germline ends. CDR3 sequence reads: CASSLGQVNEQYF. The CDR3 DNA reads TGTGCCAGCAGTTTAGGACAGGTCAACGAGCAGTACTTC.

The rearrangement joins TRBV4-1 to TRBJ2-3; TRBD2 matches 7 bases. The CDR3 is 16 amino acids. Unmatched junction bases numbered 4, after V lost 0 bases and J lost 1 base. CDR1 is MGHRA, CDR2 YSYEKL, per germline. This CDR3 reads CASSQDMAGGTDTQYF. As DNA, the CDR3 is TGCGCCAGCAGCCAAGATATGGCGGGAGGCACAGATACGCAGTATTTT.

The chain joins TRBV11-1 to TRBJ2-3, with D perhaps matching TRBD1 (6 bases). Germline CDR1 SGHAT, CDR2 FQDESV (reference sequence). The length of the CDR3 is 15 residues. Trimming took off 2 bases at V and 2 bases at J, with 11 bases between the two ends. For the CDR3, the DNA is TGTGCCAGCAGCTTATTGGCAGGGGACACAGATACGCAGTATTTT. It codes for CASSLLAGDTDTQYF.

The chain recombines TRBV28 with TRBJ1-1; 8 bases agree with TRBD1. Germline V gene sequence: CDR1 MDHEN, CDR2 SYDVKM. J lost 7 bases, V lost 5 bases, and 15 bases had no gene match. This CDR3 has 16 residues. CDR3 protein: CASSPAHRTGRDEAFF. The CDR3 DNA reads as TGTGCCAGCAGTCCGGCCCATCGGACAGGGCGCGATGAAGCTTTCTTT.

This clone came up a few times. V and J are TRBV2 and TRBJ2-2; possible D gene TRBD1, 6 bases. Trimming stripped 3 bases from V and 2 bases from J, with 7 bases between. This CDR3 has 14 amino acids. Germline assignment: CDR1 SNHLY and CDR2 FYNNEI. CDR3 DNA: TGTGCCAGCAGTGAGACAGGTAACACCGGGGAGCTGTTTTTT. It is translated as CASSETGNTGELFF.

The CDR3 DNA sequence: TGTGCCAGCTCACCCTTAATGCGGGATTGGGAGACCCAGTACTTC. This codes for CASSPLMRDWETQYF. The J gene is TRBJ2-5, the V gene TRBV18, with D perhaps matching TRBD2 (6 bases). The CDR3 has 15 residues. From germline, CDR1 is KGHSH and CDR2 LQKENI. The V end was cut by 3 bases, the J end by 5 bases, with 16 bases between.

The chain uses TRBV5-5 and TRBJ2-3; possibly TRBD1 for D (6 bases). The CDR3 length is 13 residues. The ends were cut back, 2 bases at V and 3 bases at J, with 7 bases in the middle. From germline, CDR1 is SGHKS and CDR2 YYEKEE (reference sequence). The chain's CDR3 is CASSFGQTDTQYF. The CDR3, as DNA: TGTGCCAGCAGCTTTGGACAGACAGATACGCAGTATTTT. Supplemented by reference TRBV5-5 and TRBJ2-3, the full variable domain reads DAGVTQSPTHLIKTRGQQVTLRCSPISGHKSVSWYQQVLGQGPQFIFQYYEKEERGRGNFPDRFSARQFPNYSSELNVNALLLGDSALYLCASSFGQTDTQYFGPGTRLTVL.

The genes are TRBV28 and TRBJ1-1, with D possibly TRBD1 on 5 matching bases. This CDR3 contains 14 residues. Germline lookup yields CDR1 MDHEN and CDR2 SYDVKM. Trimming removed 2 bases from V and 3 bases from J, with 10 bases in between. The CDR3 coding sequence is TGTGCCAGCAGTTTACGGGCAGGGTACACTGAAGCTTTCTTT. It specifies CASSLRAGYTEAFF.

The chain uses TRBV28 and TRBJ2-5, with TRBD1 matching over 11 bases. Germline trimming cut 5 bases from V and 5 bases from J; bases unmatched to any gene: 7. Germline V gene data show CDR1 as MDHEN and CDR2 as SYDVKM. The length of the CDR3 is 15 residues. The CDR3 DNA follows: TGTGCCAGCAGTAACGGACAGGGGGCATGGGAGACCCAGTACTTC. This translates into CASSNGQGAWETQYF.